This TCR beta chain was profiled in a study of Graves' ophthalmopathy and Graves' hyperthyroidism. CDR3 regions of TCR beta were amplified from RNA transcripts. An initial RT-PCR round employing HTBI primers preceded a second-round multiplex PCR. TCRdb itself ran the multiplex PCR reads through MiXCR, one entry per CDR3 protein. In the table there are 600,000 to 700,000 distinct CDR3 sequences, about 41% of which are singletons. Trimming shortened V by 9 bases and J by 5 bases, and 11 bases separated the two germline ends. CDR3 length: 12 amino acids. CDR1 is SGHAT, CDR2 FQDESV, per germline (reference sequence). General study points: Clonotypes were expanded in thyroid at above 0.001 frequency, and most also appeared in blood. Sensitivity of roughly 88% and specificity of around 80% were achieved when a 13-signature model separated ophthalmopathy from stable hyperthyroidism.

Note on this clonotype: The antigen remains undetermined.

The diagnosis combined clinical symptoms, thyroxine, TRAb, thyroid ultrasound and orbital computed tomography scans. The authors isolated PBMCs from around 10 ml of fresh peripheral blood. What was sequenced was peripheral blood. The J gene is TRBJ1-5, the V gene TRBV11-1; D not certain. The TCR sequence derives from an adult man with Graves' ophthalmopathy. The CDR3 region has the DNA TGTGCCAGTCCGGGAACTCATCAGCCCCAGCATTTT. Translating gives CASPGTHQPQHF.